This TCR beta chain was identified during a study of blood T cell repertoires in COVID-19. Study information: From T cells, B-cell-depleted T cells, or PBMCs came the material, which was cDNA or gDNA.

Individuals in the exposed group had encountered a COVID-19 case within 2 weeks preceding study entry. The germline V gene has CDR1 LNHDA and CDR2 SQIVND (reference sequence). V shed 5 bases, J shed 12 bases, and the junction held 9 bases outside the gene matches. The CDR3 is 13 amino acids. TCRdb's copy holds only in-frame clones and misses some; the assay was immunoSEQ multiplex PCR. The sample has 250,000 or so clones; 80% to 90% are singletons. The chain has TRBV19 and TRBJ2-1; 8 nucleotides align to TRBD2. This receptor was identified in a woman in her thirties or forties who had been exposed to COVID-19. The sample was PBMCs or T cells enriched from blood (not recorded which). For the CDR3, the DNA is TGTGCCAGTAGTCCAGGGACTAGTCAACGGCAGTTCTTC. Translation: CASSPGTSQRQFF.